This T cell receptor (beta chain) was obtained from a study of blood T cell repertoires in COVID-19. Study-level information: Material from acute and convalescent COVID-19 was sourced from the United States, Italy and Spain.

In the authors' workflow: How many nucleated cells were present was estimated from reference gene primer amplification. Sequencing was performed with immunoSEQ multiplex PCR; in TCRdb, only in-frame clones are kept and a portion is missing. V and J calls and clone size are given by that table; D and trimming were obtained from the DNA. Of under 75,000 clones listed, 60% to 85% are singletons. The clonotype was recovered from a woman older than 75 with acute or convalescent COVID-19. Sequencing was performed on peripheral blood.

CDR3 DNA: TGCGCCAGCAGCAGCAGCGATGGTGGACTAGCCAGAAGGTACGAGCAGTACTTC. Its translation is CASSSSDGGLARRYEQYF. The chain has TRBV5-1 and TRBJ2-7; 8 bases are a match to TRBD2. With 4 bases clipped from V and 4 bases from J, the junction kept 19 bases outside the gene matches. This CDR3 has 18 residues. Germline assignment: CDR1 SGHRS and CDR2 YFSETQ. Variable domain in full (rest from reference TRBV5-1 and TRBJ2-7): KAGVTQTPRYLIKTRGQQVTLSCSPISGHRSVSWYQQTPGQGLQFLFEYFSETQRNKGNFPGRFSGRQFSNSRSEMNVSTLELGDSALYLCASSSSDGGLARRYEQYFGPGTRLTVT.